This TCR beta chain was found in a study of blood T cell repertoires in COVID-19. Trimming left V 4 bases short and J 1 base short, with 14 bases between. In germline, CDR1 is MGHRA, CDR2 YSYEKL. This CDR3 is 16 amino acids long. Some clones are missing from TCRdb's copy, which holds only in-frame ones; the method was immunoSEQ multiplex PCR. This sample yields about 42,000 clones, of which 70% to 90% are seen a single time; more than 5% belongs to the top ten. The chain carries TRBV4-1 and TRBJ1-5, with D maybe TRBD1 (5 bases). The TCR originated in a human donor in a cohort sampled during active COVID-19. The source material was peripheral blood. In DNA, the CDR3 is TGCGCCAGCAGCCCGGCGACAGCACAGAGCAATCAGCCCCAGCATTTT. Encoded protein: CASSPATAQSNQPQHF.